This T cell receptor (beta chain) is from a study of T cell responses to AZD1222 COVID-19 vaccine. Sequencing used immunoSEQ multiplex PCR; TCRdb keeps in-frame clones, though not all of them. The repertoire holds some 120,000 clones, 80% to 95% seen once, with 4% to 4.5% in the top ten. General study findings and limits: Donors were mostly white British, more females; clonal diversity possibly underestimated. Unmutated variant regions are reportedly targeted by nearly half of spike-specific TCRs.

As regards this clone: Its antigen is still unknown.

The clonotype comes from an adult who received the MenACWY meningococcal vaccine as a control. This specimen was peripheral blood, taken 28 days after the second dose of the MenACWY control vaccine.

CDR3 DNA: TGTGCCACCAGCAGAGGGGCGGGGACAGGGGGCGAGCAGTACTTC. Its protein is CATSRGAGTGGEQYF. This chain connects TRBV15 to TRBJ2-7; 11 bases line up with TRBD1. CDR3 length: 15 amino acids. V lost 1 base to trimming and J lost 6 bases; unmatched junction nucleotides: 5. CDR1 LNHNV and CDR2 YYDKDF come from the germline V gene (reference sequence).